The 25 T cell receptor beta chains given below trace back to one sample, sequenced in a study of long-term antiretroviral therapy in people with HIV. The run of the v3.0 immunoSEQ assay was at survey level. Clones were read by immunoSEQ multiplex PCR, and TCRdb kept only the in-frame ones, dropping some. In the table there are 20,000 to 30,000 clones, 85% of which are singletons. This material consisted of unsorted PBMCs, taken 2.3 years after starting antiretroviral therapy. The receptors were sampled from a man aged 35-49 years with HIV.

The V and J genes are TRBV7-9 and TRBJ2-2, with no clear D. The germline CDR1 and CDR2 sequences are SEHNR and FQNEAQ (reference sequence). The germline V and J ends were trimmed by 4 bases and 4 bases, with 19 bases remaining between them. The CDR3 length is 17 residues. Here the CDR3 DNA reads TGTGCCAGCAGCTCCCCGCTGGGTGTGGTGGTCACCGGGGAGCTGTTTTTT. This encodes CASSSPLGVVVTGELFF.

CDR3 sequence: CSVGGLDFREGYTF. In nucleotides, the CDR3 is TGCAGCGTAGGGGGTTTAGATTTTCGGGAAGGCTACACCTTC. The rearrangement uses TRBV29-1 and TRBJ1-2; D perhaps matches TRBD1 (6 bases). The CDR3 is 14 amino acids. Looked up from germline, CDR1 is SQVTM and CDR2 is ANQGSEA. The V end was cut by 6 bases, the J end by 8 bases, with 22 bases between.

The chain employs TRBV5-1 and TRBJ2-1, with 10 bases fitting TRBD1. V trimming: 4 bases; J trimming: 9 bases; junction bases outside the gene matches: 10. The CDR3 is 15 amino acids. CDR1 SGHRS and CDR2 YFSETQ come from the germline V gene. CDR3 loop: CASSPGTGAISEQFF. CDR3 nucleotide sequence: TGCGCCAGCAGCCCCGGGACAGGGGCCATTAGTGAGCAGTTCTTC.

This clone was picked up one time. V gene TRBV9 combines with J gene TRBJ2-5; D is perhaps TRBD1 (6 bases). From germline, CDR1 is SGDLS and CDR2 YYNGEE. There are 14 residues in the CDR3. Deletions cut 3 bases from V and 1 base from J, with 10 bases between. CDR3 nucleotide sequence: TGTGCCAGCAGCGCAAGACAGGCCCAAGAGACCCAGTACTTC. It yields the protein CASSARQAQETQYF.

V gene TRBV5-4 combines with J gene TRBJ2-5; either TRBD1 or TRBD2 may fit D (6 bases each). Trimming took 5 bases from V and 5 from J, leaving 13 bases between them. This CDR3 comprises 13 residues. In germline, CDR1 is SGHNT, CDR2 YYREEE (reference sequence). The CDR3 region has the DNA TGTGCCAGCAGTAGGGGGGCCGAGGAGACCCAGTACTTC. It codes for CASSRGAEETQYF.

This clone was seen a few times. As DNA, the CDR3 is TGCGCCAGCAGCTTGCCGGGACACTATGGCTACACCTTC. Protein product: CASSLPGHYGYTF. V gene TRBV5-1 combines with J gene TRBJ1-2; tentative D call: TRBD1 (5 bases). The CDR3 totals 13 residues. Trimming cost V 1 base and J 3 bases, with 7 bases left between them. CDR1 is SGHRS, CDR2 YFSETQ, per germline.

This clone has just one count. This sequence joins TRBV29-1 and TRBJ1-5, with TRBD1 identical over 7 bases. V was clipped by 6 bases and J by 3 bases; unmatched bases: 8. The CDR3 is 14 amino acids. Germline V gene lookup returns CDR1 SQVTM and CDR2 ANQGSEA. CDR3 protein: CSVATGTDNQPQHF. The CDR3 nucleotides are TGCAGCGTGGCCACGGGGACAGACAATCAGCCCCAGCATTTT.

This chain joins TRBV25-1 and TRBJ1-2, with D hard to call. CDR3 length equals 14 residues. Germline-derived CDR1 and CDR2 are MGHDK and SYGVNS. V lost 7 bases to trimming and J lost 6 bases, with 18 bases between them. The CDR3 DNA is TGTGCCAGCATCGGATGGGGAGTAACAGATGGCTACACCTTC. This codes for CASIGWGVTDGYTF.

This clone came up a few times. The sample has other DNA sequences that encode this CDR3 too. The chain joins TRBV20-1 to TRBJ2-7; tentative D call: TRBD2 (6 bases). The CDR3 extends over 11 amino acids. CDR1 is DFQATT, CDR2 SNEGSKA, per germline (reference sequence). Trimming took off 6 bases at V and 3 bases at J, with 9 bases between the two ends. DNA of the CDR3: TGCAGTGCCGAGGAGGGCTACGAGCAGTACTTC. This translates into CSAEEGYEQYF.

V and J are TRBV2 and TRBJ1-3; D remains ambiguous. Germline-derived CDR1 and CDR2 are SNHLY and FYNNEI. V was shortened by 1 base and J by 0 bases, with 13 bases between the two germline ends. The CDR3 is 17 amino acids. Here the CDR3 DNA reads TGTGCCAGCAGTGAAGGGGGATGGGCGAGCTCTGGAAACACCATATATTTT. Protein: CASSEGGWASSGNTIYF.

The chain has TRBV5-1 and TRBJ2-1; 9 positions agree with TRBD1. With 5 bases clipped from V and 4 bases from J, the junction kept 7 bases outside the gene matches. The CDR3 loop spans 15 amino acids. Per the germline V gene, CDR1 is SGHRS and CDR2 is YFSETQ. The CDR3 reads CASRRPGTGYNEQFF. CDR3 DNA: TGCGCCAGCAGACGGCCGGGGACAGGGTACAATGAGCAGTTCTTC.

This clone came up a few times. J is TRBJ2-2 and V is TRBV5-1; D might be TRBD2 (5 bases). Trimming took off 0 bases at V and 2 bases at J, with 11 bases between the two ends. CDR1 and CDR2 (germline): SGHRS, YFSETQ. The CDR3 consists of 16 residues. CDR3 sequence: CASSLERAENTGELFF. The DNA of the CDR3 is TGCGCCAGCAGCTTGGAGAGGGCCGAAAACACCGGGGAGCTGTTTTTT. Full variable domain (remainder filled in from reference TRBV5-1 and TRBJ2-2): KAGVTQTPRYLIKTRGQQVTLSCSPISGHRSVSWYQQTPGQGLQFLFEYFSETQRNKGNFPGRFSGRQFSNSRSEMNVSTLELGDSALYLCASSLERAENTGELFFGEGSRLTVL.

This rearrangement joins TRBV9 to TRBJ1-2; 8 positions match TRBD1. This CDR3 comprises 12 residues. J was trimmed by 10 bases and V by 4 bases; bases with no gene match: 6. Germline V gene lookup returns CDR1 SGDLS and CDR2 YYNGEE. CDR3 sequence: CASSMGQAFYTF. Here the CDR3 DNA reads TGTGCCAGCAGCATGGGACAGGCCTTCTACACCTTC.

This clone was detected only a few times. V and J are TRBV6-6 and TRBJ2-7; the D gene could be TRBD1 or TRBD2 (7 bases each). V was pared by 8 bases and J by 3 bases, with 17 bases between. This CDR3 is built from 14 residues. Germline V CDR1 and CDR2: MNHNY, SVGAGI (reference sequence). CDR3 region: CASGWGGGGYEQYF. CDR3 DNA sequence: TGTGCCAGCGGCTGGGGAGGGGGCGGCTACGAGCAGTACTTC.

In DNA, the CDR3 is TGTGCCAGCAGTGAAGATCATGGGAGGGGCAATCAGCCCCAGCATTTT. Translated: CASSEDHGRGNQPQHF. The chain is built from TRBV6-1 and TRBJ1-5; D is unclear. Trimming removed 1 base from V and 2 bases from J, with 12 bases in between. In germline, CDR1 is MNHNS, CDR2 SASEGT. The CDR3 is 16 residues long.

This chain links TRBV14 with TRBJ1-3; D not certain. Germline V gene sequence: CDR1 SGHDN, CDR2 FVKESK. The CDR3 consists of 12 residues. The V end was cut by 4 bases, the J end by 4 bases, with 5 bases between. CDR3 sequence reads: CASSRQGNTIYF. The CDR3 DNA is TGTGCCAGCAGCCGGCAGGGAAACACCATATATTTT.

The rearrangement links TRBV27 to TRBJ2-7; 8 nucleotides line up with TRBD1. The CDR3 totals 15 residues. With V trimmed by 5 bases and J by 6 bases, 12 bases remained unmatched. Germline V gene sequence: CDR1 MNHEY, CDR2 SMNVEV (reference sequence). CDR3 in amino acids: CASSPRQGARIEQYF. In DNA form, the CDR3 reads TGTGCCAGCAGTCCGCGCCAGGGGGCGAGGATCGAGCAGTACTTC.

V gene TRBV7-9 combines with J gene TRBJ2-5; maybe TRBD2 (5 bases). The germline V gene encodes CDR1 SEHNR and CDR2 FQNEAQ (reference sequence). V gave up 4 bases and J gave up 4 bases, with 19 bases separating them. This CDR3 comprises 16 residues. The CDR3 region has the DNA TGTGCCAGCAGCTCACCCCCCCCGGGGAGTGGAGAGACCCAGTACTTC. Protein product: CASSSPPPGSGETQYF.

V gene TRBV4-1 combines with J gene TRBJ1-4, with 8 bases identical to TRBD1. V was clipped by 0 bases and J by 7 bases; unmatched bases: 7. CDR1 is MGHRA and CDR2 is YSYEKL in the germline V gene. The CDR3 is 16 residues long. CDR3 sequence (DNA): TGCGCCAGCAGCCAAGATACAGGGGGAGGGGGTGAAAAACTGTTTTTT. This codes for CASSQDTGGGGEKLFF.

This chain's CDR3 is CAISPSQGAPNTGELFF. The CDR3 nucleotides are TGTGCCATCAGTCCTAGCCAGGGGGCCCCGAACACCGGGGAGCTGTTTTTT. J is TRBJ2-2 and V is TRBV10-3, with 8 bases identical to TRBD1. The germline CDR1 and CDR2 sequences are ENHRY and SYGVKD. The length of the CDR3 is 17 residues. J gave up 0 bases and V 5 bases, and 8 bases lay outside the gene matches.

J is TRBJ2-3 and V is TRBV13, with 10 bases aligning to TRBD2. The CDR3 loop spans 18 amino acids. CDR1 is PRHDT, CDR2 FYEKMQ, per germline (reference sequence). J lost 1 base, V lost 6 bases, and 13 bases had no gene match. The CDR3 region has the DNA TGTGCCAGCAGAGGGTTCGGTAGCGGGGGGCCGGGCACAGATACGCAGTATTTT. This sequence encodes CASRGFGSGGPGTDTQYF.

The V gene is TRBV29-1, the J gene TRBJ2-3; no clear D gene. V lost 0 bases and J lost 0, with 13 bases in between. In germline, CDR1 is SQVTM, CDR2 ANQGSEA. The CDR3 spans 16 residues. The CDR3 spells CSVEDPSAGSTDTQYF. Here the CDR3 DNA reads TGCAGCGTTGAAGACCCCTCTGCCGGAAGCACAGATACGCAGTATTTT.

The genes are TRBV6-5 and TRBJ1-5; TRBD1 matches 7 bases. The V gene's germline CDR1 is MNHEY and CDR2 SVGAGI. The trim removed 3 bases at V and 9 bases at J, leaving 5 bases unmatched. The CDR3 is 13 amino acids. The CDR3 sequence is CASSYRGQGPQHF. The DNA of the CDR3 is TGTGCCAGCAGTTATAGGGGGCAAGGGCCCCAGCATTTT.

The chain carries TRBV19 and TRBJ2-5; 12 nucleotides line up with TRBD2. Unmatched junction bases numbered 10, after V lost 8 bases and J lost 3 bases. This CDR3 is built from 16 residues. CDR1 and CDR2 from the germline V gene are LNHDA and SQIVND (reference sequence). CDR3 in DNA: TGTGCCAGTGGGACTAGCGGGCCCCTAGGGAAAGAGACCCAGTACTTC. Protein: CASGTSGPLGKETQYF.

The CDR3 reads CASSYGNEKLFF. CDR3 bases: TGTGCCAGCAGTTACGGTAATGAAAAACTGTTTTTT. The rearrangement links TRBV6-6 to TRBJ1-4; D is ambiguous. This CDR3 region has 12 residues. V shed 2 bases and J shed 4 bases, with 2 bases lying between them. Germline values: CDR1 MNHNY, CDR2 SVGAGI (reference sequence).